The text below deals with one T cell receptor beta chain. Its antigen is as yet unknown. The data were obtained in a study of response to subunit inactivated influenza vaccine. General study points: The authors proposed limited new T cell recruitment per seasonal influenza vaccination.

Germline CDR1 reads LGHDT; CDR2 reads YNNKEL (reference sequence). Trimming removed 0 bases at V and 0 bases at J, with 17 bases between. This CDR3 comprises 18 residues. TCRdb analysed the RT-PCR reads with MiXCR anew, one entry per CDR3 protein. The sample lists hundreds of thousands of distinct CDR3 sequences; approximately 17% were seen once. This rearrangement joins TRBV3-1 to TRBJ2-5; a weak D match, TRBD2 (5 bases). The sequences come from PBMCs from blood, collected more than 4 days after vaccination. The receptor comes from a middle-aged man who received an inactivated influenza vaccine. In DNA, the CDR3 is TGTGCCAGCAGCCAAGAAAGGGAGACGCCGATTAACCAAGAGACCCAGTACTTC. It specifies CASSQERETPINQETQYF.